This is a list of T cell receptor beta chains from one sample in a study of T cells in localized non-small cell lung cancer. Sequencing was performed with immunoSEQ multiplex PCR; in TCRdb, only in-frame clones are kept and a portion is missing. The table lists tens of thousands of clones, 89% of them singletons. This specimen consisted of peripheral blood, obtained before any cancer treatment. The receptors were sampled from a woman aged 35-70 years with stage I lung adenocarcinoma. CDR3s include the opening cysteine and the closing phenylalanine or tryptophan. D genes are given only for firm matches. Size tells how often a clone was seen (once, few, many) or the class of an expanded clone, and some rows leave it out.

v_call: TRBV25-1
j_call: TRBJ2-5
d_call: -
clone_size: -
cdr3_nt: TGTGCCAGCAGTGAAGATGACAGTACCCAAGAGACCCAGTACTTC
cdr3_aa: CASSEDDSTQETQYF

v_call: TRBV19
j_call: TRBJ1-5
d_call: -
clone_size: -
cdr3_nt: TGTGCCAGTGCAACAGGGTCAGATTATAGCAATCAGCCCCAGCATTTT
cdr3_aa: CASATGSDYSNQPQHF

v_call: TRBV2
j_call: TRBJ1-5
d_call: -
clone_size: once
cdr3_nt: TGTGCCAGCAGCCCCGGGGCCCGGGGGAGCAATCAGCCCCAGCATTTT
cdr3_aa: CASSPGARGSNQPQHF

v_call: TRBV30
j_call: TRBJ2-3
d_call: -
clone_size: -
cdr3_nt: TGTGCCTGGAGGGGCCCTAGCACAGATACGCAGTATTTT
cdr3_aa: CAWRGPSTDTQYF

v_call: TRBV30
j_call: TRBJ1-5
d_call: -
clone_size: -
cdr3_nt: TGTGCCTGGAGTGGGCAGGCAGATCAGCCCCAGCATTTT
cdr3_aa: CAWSGQADQPQHF

v_call: TRBV11-1
j_call: TRBJ2-7
d_call: -
clone_size: -
cdr3_nt: TGTGCCAGCAGCTTAGGGGACTGGAGCTCCTACGAGCAGTACTTC
cdr3_aa: CASSLGDWSSYEQYF

v_call: TRBV11-2
j_call: TRBJ2-2
d_call: -
clone_size: -
cdr3_nt: TGTGCCAGCAGCTTTATGGAGACCGGGGAGCTGTTTTTT
cdr3_aa: CASSFMETGELFF

v_call: TRBV5-8
j_call: TRBJ2-7
d_call: -
clone_size: -
cdr3_nt: TGTGCCAGCAGCTTGGTCGGGGAGCAGTACTTC
cdr3_aa: CASSLVGEQYF

v_call: TRBV5-1
j_call: TRBJ1-2
d_call: -
clone_size: once
cdr3_nt: TGCGCCAGCCAATCCGGAGGGGCAACGGACTATGGCTACACCTTC
cdr3_aa: CASQSGGATDYGYTF

v_call: TRBV7-2
j_call: TRBJ2-3
d_call: -
clone_size: -
cdr3_nt: TGTGCCAGCAGCTTAGCGCACAGCCCCGGTACGCAGTATTTT
cdr3_aa: CASSLAHSPGTQYF

v_call: TRBV5-1
j_call: TRBJ1-2
d_call: -
clone_size: -
cdr3_nt: TGCGCCAGCAGCACGGGGACTTACGTTAACTATGGCTACACCTTC
cdr3_aa: CASSTGTYVNYGYTF

v_call: TRBV29-1
j_call: TRBJ2-3
d_call: TRBD1
clone_size: -
cdr3_nt: TGCAGCGTTGGGGGGACAGGGGGGCGTACGCAGTATTTT
cdr3_aa: CSVGGTGGRTQYF

v_call: TRBV7-9
j_call: TRBJ1-4
d_call: -
clone_size: -
cdr3_nt: TGTGCCAGCAGCTTAACTGACAGCCTTAATGAAAAACTGTTTTTT
cdr3_aa: CASSLTDSLNEKLFF

v_call: TRBV27
j_call: TRBJ2-7
d_call: -
clone_size: -
cdr3_nt: TGTGCCAGCAGTCTCCGGTTAGGGGTAGTGCCCGAGCAGTACTTC
cdr3_aa: CASSLRLGVVPEQYF

v_call: TRBV7-9
j_call: TRBJ2-1
d_call: TRBD2
clone_size: -
cdr3_nt: TGTGCCAGCAGCTTAGGGCGCGCGGGACTAACCTACAATGAGCAGTTCTTC
cdr3_aa: CASSLGRAGLTYNEQFF

v_call: TRBV19
j_call: TRBJ2-1
d_call: TRBD2
clone_size: -
cdr3_nt: TGTGCCAGTAGTACCCACCTAGCGGGAGGTTACAATGAGCAGTTCTTC
cdr3_aa: CASSTHLAGGYNEQFF

v_call: TRBV28
j_call: TRBJ2-2
d_call: -
clone_size: -
cdr3_nt: TGTGCCAGCAGTTTATGGAGCAGTCGGAACACCGGGGAGCTGTTTTTT
cdr3_aa: CASSLWSSRNTGELFF